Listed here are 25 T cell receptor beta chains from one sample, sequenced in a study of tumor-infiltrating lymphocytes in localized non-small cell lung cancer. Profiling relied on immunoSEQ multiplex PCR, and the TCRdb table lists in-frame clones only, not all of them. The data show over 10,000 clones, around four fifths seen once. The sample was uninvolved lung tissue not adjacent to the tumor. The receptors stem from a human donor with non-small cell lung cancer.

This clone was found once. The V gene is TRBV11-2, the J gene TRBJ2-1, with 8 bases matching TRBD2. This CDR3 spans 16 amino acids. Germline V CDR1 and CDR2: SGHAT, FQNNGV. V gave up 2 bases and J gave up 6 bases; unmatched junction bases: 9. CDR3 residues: CASSLLAGFLGNEQFF. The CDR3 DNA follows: TGTGCCAGCAGCTTATTAGCGGGGTTCCTGGGCAATGAGCAGTTCTTC.

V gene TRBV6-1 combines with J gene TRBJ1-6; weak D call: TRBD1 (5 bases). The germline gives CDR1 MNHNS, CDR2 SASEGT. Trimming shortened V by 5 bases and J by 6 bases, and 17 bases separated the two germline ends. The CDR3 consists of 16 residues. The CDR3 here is CASSKGPGGVNSPLHF. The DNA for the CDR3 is TGTGCCAGCAGTAAAGGGCCGGGGGGAGTTAATTCACCCCTCCACTTT.

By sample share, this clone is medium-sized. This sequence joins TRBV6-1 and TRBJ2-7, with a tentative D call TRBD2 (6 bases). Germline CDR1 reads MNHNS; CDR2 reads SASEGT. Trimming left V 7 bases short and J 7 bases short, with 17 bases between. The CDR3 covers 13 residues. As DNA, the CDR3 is TGTGCCAGCACCCGGGACTCTTTGAGGGAGCAGTACTTC. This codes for CASTRDSLREQYF.

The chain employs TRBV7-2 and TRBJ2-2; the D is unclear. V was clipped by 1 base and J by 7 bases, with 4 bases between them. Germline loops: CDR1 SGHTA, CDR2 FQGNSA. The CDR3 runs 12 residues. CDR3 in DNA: TGTGCCAGCAGCTTAGAGGTCGGGGAGCTGTTTTTT. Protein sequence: CASSLEVGELFF.

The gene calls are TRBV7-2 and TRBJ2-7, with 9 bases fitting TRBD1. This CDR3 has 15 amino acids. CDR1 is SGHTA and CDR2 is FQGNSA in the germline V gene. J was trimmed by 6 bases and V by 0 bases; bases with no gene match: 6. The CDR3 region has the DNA TGTGCCAGCAGCTTAGCGGGACAGGGTTTGGGCGAGCAGTACTTC. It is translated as CASSLAGQGLGEQYF. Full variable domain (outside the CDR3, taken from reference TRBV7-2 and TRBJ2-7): GAGVSQSPSNKVTEKGKDVELRCDPISGHTALYWYRQSLGQGLEFLIYFQGNSAPDKSGLPSDRFSAERTGGSVSTLTIQRTQQEDSAVYLCASSLAGQGLGEQYFGPGTRLTVT.

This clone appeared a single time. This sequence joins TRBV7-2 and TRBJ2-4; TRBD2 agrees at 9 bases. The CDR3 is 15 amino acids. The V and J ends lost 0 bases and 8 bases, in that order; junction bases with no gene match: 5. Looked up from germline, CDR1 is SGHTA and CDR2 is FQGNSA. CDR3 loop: CASSLALRGGDIQYF. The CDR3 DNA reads TGTGCCAGCAGCTTAGCGTTGCGGGGGGGGGACATTCAGTACTTC.

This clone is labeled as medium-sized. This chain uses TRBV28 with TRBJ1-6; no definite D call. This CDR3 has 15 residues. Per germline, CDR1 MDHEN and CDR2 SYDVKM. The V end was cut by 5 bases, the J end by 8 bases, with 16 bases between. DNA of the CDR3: TGTGCCAGCAGTCCGCCGTCGGGCCAATATTCACCCCTCCACTTT. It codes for CASSPPSGQYSPLHF.

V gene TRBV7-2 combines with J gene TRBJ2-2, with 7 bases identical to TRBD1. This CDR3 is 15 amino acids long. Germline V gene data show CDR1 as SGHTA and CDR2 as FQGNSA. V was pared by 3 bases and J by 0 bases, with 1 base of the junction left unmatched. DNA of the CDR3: TGTGCCAGCAGCTTGGGACAGACGAACACCGGGGAGCTGTTTTTT. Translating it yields CASSLGQTNTGELFF.

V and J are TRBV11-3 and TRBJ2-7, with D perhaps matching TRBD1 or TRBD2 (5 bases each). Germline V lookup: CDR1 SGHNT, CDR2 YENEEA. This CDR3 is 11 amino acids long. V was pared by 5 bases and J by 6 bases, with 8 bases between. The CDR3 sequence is CASSRGVEQYF. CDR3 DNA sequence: TGTGCCAGCAGCCGAGGGGTCGAGCAGTACTTC.

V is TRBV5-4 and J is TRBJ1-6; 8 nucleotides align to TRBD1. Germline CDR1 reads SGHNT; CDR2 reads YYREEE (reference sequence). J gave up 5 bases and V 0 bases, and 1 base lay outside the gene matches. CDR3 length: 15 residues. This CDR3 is CASSLATGDNSPLHF. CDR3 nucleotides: TGTGCCAGCAGCTTGGCGACAGGGGATAATTCACCCCTCCACTTT.

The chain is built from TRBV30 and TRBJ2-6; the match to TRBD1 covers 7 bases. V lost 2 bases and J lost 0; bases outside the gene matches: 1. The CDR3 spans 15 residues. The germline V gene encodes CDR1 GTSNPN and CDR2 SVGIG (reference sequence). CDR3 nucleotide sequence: TGTGCCTGGAGTCGGGACAGCTCTGGGGCCAACGTCCTGACTTTC. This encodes CAWSRDSSGANVLTF.

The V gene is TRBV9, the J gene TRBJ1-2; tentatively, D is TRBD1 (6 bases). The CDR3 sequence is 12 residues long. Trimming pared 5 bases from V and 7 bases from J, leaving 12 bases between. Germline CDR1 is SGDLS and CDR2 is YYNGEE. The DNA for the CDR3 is TGTGCCAGCAGAAAGGGGGAGGGTGGCTACACCTTC. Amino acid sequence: CASRKGEGGYTF. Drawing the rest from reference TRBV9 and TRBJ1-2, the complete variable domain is DSGVTQTPKHLITATGQRVTLRCSPRSGDLSVYWYQQSLDQGLQFLIQYYNGEERAKGNILERFSAQQFPDLHSELNLSSLELGDSALYFCASRKGEGGYTFGSGTRLTVV.

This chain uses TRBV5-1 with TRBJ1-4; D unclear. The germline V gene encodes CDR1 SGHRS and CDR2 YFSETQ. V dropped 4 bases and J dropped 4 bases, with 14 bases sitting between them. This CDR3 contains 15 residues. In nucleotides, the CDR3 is TGCGCCAGCAGCGCTCGGGGTGCGGATAATGAAAAACTGTTTTTT. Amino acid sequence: CASSARGADNEKLFF. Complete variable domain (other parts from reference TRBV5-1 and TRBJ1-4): KAGVTQTPRYLIKTRGQQVTLSCSPISGHRSVSWYQQTPGQGLQFLFEYFSETQRNKGNFPGRFSGRQFSNSRSEMNVSTLELGDSALYLCASSARGADNEKLFFGSGTQLSVL.

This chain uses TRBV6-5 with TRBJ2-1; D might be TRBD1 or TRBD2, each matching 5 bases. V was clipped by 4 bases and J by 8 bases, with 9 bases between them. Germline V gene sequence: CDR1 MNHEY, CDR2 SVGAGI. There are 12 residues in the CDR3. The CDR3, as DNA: TGTGCCAGCAGTTCATTGGGGGATGAGCAGTTCTTC. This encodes CASSSLGDEQFF.

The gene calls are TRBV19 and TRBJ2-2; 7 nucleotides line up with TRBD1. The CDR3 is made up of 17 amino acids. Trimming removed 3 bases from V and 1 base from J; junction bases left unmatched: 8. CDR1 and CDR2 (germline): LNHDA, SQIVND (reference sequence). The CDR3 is CASSILAAGGNTGELFF. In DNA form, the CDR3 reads TGTGCCAGTAGTATTTTGGCGGCAGGGGGGAACACCGGGGAGCTGTTTTTT.

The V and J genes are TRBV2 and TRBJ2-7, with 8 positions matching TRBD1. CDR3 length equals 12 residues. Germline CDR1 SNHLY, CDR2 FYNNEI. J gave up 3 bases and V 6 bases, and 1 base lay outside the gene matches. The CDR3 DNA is TGTGCCAGCAGAGACAGGGGCTACGAGCAGTACTTC. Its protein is CASRDRGYEQYF.

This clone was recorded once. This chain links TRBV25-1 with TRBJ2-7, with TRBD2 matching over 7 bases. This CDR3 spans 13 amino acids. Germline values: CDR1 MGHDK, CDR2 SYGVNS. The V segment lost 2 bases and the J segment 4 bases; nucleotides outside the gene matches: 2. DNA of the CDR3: TGTGCCAGCAGTGAAGGAGCGGGGTACGAGCAGTACTTC. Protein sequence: CASSEGAGYEQYF.

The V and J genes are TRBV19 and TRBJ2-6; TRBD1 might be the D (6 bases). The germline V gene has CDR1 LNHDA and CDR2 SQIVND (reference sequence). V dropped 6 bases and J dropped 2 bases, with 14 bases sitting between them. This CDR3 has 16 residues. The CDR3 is CASRTQGTTGANVLTF. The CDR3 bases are TGTGCCAGTAGGACACAGGGTACAACTGGGGCCAACGTCCTGACTTTC.

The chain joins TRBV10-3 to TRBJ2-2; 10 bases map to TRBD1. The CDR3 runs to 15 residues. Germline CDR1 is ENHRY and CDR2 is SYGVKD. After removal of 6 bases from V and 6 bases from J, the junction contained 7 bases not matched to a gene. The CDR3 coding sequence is TGTGCCATCAGCCTGGGCGGACAGGGGGCCGGGGAGCTGTTTTTT. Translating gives CAISLGGQGAGELFF.

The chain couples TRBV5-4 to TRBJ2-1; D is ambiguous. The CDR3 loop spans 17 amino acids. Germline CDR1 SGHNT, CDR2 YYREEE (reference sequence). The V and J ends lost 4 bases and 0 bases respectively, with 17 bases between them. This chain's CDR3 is CASSPPGVPSSYNEQFF. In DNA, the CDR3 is TGTGCCAGCAGCCCGCCCGGCGTCCCTAGCTCCTACAATGAGCAGTTCTTC.

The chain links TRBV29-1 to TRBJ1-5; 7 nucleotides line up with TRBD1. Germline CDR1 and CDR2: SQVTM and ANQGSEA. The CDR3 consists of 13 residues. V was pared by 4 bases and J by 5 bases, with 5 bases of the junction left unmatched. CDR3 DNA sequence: TGCAGCGTTGTGACAGGGCCCGATCAGCCCCAGCATTTT. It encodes CSVVTGPDQPQHF.

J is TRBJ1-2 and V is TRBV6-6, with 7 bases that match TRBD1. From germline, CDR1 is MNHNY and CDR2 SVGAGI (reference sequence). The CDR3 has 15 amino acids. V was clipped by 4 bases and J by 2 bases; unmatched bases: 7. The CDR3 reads CASSFQQGKNYGYTF. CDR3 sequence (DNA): TGTGCCAGCAGTTTCCAACAGGGGAAAAACTATGGCTACACCTTC.

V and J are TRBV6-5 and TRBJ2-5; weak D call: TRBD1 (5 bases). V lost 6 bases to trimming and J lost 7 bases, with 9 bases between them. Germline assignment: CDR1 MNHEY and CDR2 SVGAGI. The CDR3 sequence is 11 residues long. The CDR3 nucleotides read TGTGCCAGCAGCCCAGGGTGGACCCAGTACTTC. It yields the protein CASSPGWTQYF.

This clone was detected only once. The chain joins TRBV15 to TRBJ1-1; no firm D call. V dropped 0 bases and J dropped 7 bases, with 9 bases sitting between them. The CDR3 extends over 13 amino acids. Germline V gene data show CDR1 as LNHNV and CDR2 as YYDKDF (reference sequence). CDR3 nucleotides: TGTGCCACCAGCAGAGATTCAGCCGGTGAAGCTTTCTTT. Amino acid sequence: CATSRDSAGEAFF.

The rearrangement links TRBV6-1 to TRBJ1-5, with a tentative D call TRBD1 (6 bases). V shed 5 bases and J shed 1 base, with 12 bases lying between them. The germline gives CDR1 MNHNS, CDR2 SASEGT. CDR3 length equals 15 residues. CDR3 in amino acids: CASSPGDSSNQPQHF. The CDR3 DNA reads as TGTGCCAGCAGTCCAGGGGATAGCAGCAATCAGCCCCAGCATTTT.